This TCR beta chain was retrieved from a study of control samples from healthy donors and cancer patients. V lost 1 base to trimming and J lost 7 bases, with 12 bases between them. Germline-derived CDR1 and CDR2 are KGHDR and SFDVKD. The CDR3 has 14 amino acids. Libraries were prepared by immunoSEQ multiplex PCR; TCRdb keeps only in-frame clonotypes and omits some of them. Of about 120,000 clones detected, 87% appear once; the ten largest clones hold more than 6.5%. The chain combines TRBV24-1 with TRBJ1-1; D unclear. The specimen sequenced was blood. This receptor was identified in a man aged 35 to 55 in good health. DNA of the CDR3: TGTGCCACCAGTGATTTCCCCAGGTCGCGTGAAGCTTTCTTT. Residues: CATSDFPRSREAFF.